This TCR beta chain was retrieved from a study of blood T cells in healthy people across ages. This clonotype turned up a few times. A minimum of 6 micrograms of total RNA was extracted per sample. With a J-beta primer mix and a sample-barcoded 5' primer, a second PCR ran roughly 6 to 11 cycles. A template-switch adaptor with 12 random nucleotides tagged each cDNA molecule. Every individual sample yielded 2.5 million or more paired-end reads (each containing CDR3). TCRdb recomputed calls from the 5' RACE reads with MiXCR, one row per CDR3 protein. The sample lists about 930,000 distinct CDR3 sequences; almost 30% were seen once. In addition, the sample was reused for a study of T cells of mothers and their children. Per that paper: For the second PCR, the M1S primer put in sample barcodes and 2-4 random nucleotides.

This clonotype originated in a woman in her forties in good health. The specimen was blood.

CDR3: CASSIRDRGDTQYF. CDR3 bases: TGTGCCAGCAGCATCCGGGACAGGGGAGATACGCAGTATTTT. This chain links TRBV7-9 with TRBJ2-3; 10 positions agree with TRBD1. In germline, CDR1 is SEHNR, CDR2 FQNEAQ (reference sequence). CDR3 length: 14 amino acids. V dropped 5 bases and J dropped 5; count of bases not matched to a gene: 4.